The entry that follows covers one TCR beta chain sequence. It has no known antigen specificity. Per-base quality was not reported, and no clone a single base away is much larger than it. Another Seattle source contributed samples from volunteer blood donors who had recovered from COVID-19. Whole blood was collected in K2EDTA tubes by collaborating institutions according to the institutions' own protocols. Collaborator samples were shipped for TCRbeta analysis as frozen whole blood, isolated PBMCs, or DNA extracted from either sample type. From V the trimming removes 5 bases and from J it removes 10 bases, while the gene matches leave 12 bases of the junction unaccounted for. CDR1 and CDR2, per the germline V gene, are MNHEY and SVGEGT. The CDR3 measures 15 amino acids from cysteine to phenylalanine. The entry retains the CDR3 DNA only, 45 bases that are in frame from base 1. TCRbeta CDR3 regions were amplified from genomic DNA using the immunoSEQ Assay, a bias-controlled multiplex PCR. Under the source paper's analysis protocol: Within the assay, amplification of reference gene primers was used to estimate how many nucleated cells each sample contained. To quantify the absolute abundance of each unique TCRbeta CDR3 rearrangement, sequence reads were collapsed and filtered. For each sample, productive Simpson clonality was calculated as the square root of Simpson's diversity index over productive rearrangements. In its TCRdb copy, this immuneACCESS table keeps in-frame sequences only and misses some clones. Where compared with another copy, unresolved V genes explain less than half of these, and the others have no known cause. From that table come the V and J calls and clone size; the DNA was used to work out D and trimming. Across this sample there are a few hundred thousand clones, with roughly 87% seen only once. Together, the top ten hold 2% to 2.5% of the sample.

The sample comes from a study of blood T cell repertoires in COVID-19 (TCRdb year 2020). At the level of the whole study: Samples covering the acute and convalescent phases of COVID-19 were provided by collaborators in the United States, Italy and Spain. The material from the prospective study consisted of cDNA or gDNA derived from T cells, B-cell-depleted T cells, or PBMCs. Deeply sampled blood TCRbeta repertoires from subjects exposed to, actively infected with, or recovered from COVID-19 were included in the dataset. The repertoires were released in a freely available public database meant as a resource for research on the immune response to SARS-CoV-2. The samples were drawn from the first 160 participants of the ongoing ImmuneRACE study and from 1,200 or so subjects provided by 6 global collaborators. Sample metadata almost always included a de-identified subject ID, COVID-19 status, age in years and sex. HLA class I and class II types, where available, came from metadata supplied by the sample provider rather than from assay-based typing.

What the study reported, not specific to this receptor: How much clinical and demographic metadata was included differed by source and by participant, and the metadata was provided uncurated.

The specimen sequenced was peripheral blood. The chain was built from TRBV6-2 or TRBV6-3 and TRBJ1-4; a stretch of 8 junction bases matches TRBD1. This receptor was identified in a woman aged 45-60 years who had recovered from COVID-19. The bases are TGTGCCAGCAGTGACGGAACAGGGGGTTGGGGAAAACTGTTTTTT. It translates to CASSDGTGGWGKLFF.